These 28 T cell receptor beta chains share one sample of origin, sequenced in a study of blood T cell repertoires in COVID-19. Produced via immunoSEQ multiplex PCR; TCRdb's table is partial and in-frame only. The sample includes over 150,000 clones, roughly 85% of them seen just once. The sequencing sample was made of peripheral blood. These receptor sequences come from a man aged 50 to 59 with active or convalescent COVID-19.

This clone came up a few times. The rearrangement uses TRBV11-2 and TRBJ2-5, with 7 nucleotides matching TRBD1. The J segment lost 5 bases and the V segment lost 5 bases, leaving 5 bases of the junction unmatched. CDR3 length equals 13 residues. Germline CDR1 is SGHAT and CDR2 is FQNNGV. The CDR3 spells CASSKGARETQYF. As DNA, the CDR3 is TGTGCCAGCAGCAAGGGGGCGAGGGAGACCCAGTACTTC.

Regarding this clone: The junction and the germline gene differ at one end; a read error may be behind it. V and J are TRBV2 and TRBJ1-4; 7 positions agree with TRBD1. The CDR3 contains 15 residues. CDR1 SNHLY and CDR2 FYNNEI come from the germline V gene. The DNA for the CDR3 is TGTGCCAGCAGGGAAGACAGGGTAGGCTCCGAAAAACTGTTTTTT. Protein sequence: CASREDRVGSEKLFF.

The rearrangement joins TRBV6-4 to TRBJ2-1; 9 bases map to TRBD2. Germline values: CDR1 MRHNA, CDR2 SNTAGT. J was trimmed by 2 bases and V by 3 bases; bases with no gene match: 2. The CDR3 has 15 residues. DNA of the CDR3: TGTGCCAGCAGTGAAACTAGCGGGCCCTACAATGAGCAGTTCTTC. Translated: CASSETSGPYNEQFF.

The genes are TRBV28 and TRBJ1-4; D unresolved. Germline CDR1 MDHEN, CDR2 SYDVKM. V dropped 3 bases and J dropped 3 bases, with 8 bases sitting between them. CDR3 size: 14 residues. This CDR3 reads CASSFLGSNEKLFF. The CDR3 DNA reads TGTGCCAGCAGTTTTCTCGGTTCTAATGAAAAACTGTTTTTT.

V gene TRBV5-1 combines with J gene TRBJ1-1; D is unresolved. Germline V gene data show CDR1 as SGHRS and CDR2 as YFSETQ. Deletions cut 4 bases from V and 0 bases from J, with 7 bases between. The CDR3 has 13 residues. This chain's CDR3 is CASSTQMNTEAFF. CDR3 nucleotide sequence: TGCGCCAGCAGCACTCAAATGAACACTGAAGCTTTCTTT.

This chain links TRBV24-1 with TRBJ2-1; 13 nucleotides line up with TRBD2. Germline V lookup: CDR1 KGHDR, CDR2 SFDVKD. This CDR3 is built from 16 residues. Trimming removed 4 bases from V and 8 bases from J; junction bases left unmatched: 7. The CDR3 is CATSDPGLAGEYEQFF. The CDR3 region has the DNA TGTGCCACCAGTGACCCAGGACTAGCGGGAGAATATGAGCAGTTCTTC.

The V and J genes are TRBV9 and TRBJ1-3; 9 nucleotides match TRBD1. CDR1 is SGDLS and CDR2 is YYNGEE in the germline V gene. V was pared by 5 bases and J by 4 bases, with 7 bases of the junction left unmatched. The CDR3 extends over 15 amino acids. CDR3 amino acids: CASSIGQGTGNTIYF. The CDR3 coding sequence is TGTGCCAGCAGTATCGGACAGGGGACAGGAAACACCATATATTTT.

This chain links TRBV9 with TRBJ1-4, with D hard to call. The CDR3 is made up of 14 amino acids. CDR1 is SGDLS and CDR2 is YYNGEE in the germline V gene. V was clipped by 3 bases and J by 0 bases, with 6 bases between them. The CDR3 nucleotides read TGTGCCAGCAGCGCTACTGCAACTAATGAAAAACTGTTTTTT. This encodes CASSATATNEKLFF.

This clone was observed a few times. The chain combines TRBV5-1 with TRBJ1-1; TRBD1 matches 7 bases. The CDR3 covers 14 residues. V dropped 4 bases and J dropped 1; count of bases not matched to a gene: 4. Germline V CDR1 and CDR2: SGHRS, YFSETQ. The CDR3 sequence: CASSRTGWNTEAFF. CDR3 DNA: TGCGCCAGCAGCAGGACAGGCTGGAACACTGAAGCTTTCTTT.

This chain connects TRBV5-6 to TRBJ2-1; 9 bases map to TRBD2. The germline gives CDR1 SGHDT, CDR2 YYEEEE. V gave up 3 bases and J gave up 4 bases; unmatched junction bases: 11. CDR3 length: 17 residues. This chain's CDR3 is CASSYGSTSGKYNEQFF. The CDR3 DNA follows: TGTGCCAGCAGCTATGGGTCGACTAGCGGAAAATACAATGAGCAGTTCTTC.

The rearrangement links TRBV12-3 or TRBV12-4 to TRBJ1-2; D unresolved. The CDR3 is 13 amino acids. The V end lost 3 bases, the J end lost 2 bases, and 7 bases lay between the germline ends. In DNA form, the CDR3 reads TGTGCCAGCAGTTTTAGAGGAAACTATGGCTACACCTTC. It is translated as CASSFRGNYGYTF.

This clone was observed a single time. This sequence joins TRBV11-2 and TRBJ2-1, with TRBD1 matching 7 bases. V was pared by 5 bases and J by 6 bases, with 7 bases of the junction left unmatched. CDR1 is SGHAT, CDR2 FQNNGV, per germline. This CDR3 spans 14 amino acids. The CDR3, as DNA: TGTGCCAGCAGCCCCGGGACAGTAACCAATGAGCAGTTCTTC. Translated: CASSPGTVTNEQFF.

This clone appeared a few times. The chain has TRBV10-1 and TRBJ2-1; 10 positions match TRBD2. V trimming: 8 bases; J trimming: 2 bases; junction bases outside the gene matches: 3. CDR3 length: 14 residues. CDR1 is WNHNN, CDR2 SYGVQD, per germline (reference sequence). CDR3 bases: TGCGCCAGCCTCACTAGCGGGGCCTACAATGAGCAGTTCTTC. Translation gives CASLTSGAYNEQFF.

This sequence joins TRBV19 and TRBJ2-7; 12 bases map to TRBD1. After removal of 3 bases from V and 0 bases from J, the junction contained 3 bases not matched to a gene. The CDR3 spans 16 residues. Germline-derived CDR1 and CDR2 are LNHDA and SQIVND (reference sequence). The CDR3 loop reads CASSMGTGGYSYEQYF. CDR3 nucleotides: TGTGCCAGTAGTATGGGGACAGGGGGCTACTCCTACGAGCAGTACTTC.

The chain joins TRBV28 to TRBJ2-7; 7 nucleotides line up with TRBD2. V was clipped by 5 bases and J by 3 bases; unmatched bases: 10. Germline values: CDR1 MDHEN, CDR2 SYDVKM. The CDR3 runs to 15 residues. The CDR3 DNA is TGTGCCAGCAGTCCCCAAATGGCTAGCGGCTACGAGCAGTACTTC. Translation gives CASSPQMASGYEQYF. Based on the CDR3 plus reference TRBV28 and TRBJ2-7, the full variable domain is DVKVTQSSRYLVKRTGEKVFLECVQDMDHENMFWYRQDPGLGLRLIYFSYDVKMKEKGDIPEGYSVSREKKERFSLILESASTNQTSMYLCASSPQMASGYEQYFGPGTRLTVT.

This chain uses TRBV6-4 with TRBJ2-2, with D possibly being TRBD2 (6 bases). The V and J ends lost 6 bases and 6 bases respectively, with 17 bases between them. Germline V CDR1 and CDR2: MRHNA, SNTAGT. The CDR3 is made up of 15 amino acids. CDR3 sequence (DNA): TGTGCCAGCAGACCCACGGGAGCTACCGCCGGGGAGCTGTTTTTT. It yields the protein CASRPTGATAGELFF.

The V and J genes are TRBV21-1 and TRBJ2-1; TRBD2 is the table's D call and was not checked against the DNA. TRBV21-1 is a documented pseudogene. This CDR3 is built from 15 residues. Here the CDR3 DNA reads TGTGCCAGCAGCAAAGCGACTAGCGGGAGGAATGAGCAGTTCTTC. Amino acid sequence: CASSKATSGRNEQFF.

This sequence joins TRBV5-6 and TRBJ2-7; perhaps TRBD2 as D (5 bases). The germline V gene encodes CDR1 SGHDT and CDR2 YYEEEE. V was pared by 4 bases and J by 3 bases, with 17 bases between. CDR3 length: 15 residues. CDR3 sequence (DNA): TGTGCCAGCAGCGGCAGGAGGACTCTGGTCTACGAGCAGTACTTC. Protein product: CASSGRRTLVYEQYF.

The CDR3 DNA follows: TGTGCCAGCCAGATCAATCCAGGGGACTATGGCTACACCTTC. This translates into CASQINPGDYGYTF. V and J are TRBV6-5 and TRBJ1-2, with a tentative D call TRBD1 (6 bases). Germline loops: CDR1 MNHEY, CDR2 SVGAGI. This CDR3 spans 14 amino acids. V was cut by 8 bases and J by 3 bases, with 16 bases left in between.

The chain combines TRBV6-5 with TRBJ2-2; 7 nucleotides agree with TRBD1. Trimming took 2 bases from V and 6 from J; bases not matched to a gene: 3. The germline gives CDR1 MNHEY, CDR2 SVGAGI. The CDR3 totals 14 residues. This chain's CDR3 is CASSYEGASGELFF. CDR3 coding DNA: TGTGCCAGCAGTTACGAGGGGGCCTCCGGGGAGCTGTTTTTT.

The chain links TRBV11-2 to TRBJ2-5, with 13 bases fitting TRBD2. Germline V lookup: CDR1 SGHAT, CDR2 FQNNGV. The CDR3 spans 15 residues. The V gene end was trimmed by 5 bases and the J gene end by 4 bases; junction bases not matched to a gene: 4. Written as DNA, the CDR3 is TGTGCCAGCAGCACTAGCGGGGGGGCCGGAGAGACCCAGTACTTC. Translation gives CASSTSGGAGETQYF.

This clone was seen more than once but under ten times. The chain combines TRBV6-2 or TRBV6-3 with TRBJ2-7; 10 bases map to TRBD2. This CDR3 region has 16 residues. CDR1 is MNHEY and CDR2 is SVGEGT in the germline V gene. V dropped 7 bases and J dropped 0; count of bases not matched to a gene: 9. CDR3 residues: CASIPSGGSSSYEQYF. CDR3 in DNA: TGTGCCAGCATCCCTAGCGGGGGTTCAAGCTCCTACGAGCAGTACTTC.

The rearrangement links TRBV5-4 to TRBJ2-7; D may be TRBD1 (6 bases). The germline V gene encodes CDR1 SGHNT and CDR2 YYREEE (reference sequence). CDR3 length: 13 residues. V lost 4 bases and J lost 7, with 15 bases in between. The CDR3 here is CASSTAGAGEQYF. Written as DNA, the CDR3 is TGTGCCAGCAGCACCGCAGGGGCTGGGGAGCAGTACTTC.

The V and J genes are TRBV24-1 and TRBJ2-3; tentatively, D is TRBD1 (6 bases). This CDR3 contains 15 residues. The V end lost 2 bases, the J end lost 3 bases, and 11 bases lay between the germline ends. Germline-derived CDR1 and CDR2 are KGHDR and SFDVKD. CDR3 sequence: CATSDSRQATDTQYF. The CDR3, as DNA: TGTGCCACCAGTGATTCCAGACAGGCTACAGATACGCAGTATTTT.

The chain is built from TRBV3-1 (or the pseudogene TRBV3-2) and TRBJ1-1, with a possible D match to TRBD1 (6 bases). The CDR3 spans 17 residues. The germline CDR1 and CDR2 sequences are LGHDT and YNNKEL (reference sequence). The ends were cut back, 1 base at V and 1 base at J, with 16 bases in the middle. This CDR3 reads CASSQVVGGGENTEAFF. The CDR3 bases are TGTGCCAGCAGCCAAGTTGTAGGGGGGGGTGAGAACACTGAAGCTTTCTTT.

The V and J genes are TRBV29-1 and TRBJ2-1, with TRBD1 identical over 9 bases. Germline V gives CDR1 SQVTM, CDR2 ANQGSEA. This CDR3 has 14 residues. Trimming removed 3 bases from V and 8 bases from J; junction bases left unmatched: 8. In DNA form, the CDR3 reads TGCAGCGTTGATGGAGGGGACAGGGACTATGAGCAGTTCTTC. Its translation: CSVDGGDRDYEQFF.

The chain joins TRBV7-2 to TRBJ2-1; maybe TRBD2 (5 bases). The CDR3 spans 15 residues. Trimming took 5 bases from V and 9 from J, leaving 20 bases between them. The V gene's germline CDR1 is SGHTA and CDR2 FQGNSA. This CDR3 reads CASSPQSRGIIEQFF. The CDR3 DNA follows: TGTGCCAGCAGCCCCCAAAGTCGGGGTATAATTGAGCAGTTCTTC.

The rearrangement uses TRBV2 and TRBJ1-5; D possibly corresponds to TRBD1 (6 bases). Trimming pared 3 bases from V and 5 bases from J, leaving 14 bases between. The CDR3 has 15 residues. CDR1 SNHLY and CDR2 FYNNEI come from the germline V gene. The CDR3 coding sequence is TGTGCCAGCAGTGAGAGTAGGGGGAGGGATCAGCCCCAGCATTTT. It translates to CASSESRGRDQPQHF.